The clone carrying this T cell receptor beta chain appeared once. The antigen is not known. The entry originates in a study of shared clonotypes between healthy human individuals. In the sorted-subset replicate PCRs, 200 ng DNA, 25,000 to 35,000 T cell genomes, was used. TCRdb keeps only in-frame clones here, not all; method: immunoSEQ multiplex PCR. The table has more than 1 million clones, around 82% seen once. V lost 8 bases to trimming and J lost 1 base, with 17 bases between them. Germline V lookup: CDR1 SQVTM, CDR2 ANQGSEA. This CDR3 is built from 14 residues. Study-level results: Despite large depth, rarefaction showed incomplete sorted-subset sequencing. Expectations were that clonotype sharing among donors would be affected by sequencing depth.

This receptor was taken from a man younger than 35 in good health. Some clones in this sample may be carry-over from other donors' samples. The sequenced sample was memory CD4+ T cells from PBMCs. The subset denotes: CD45RA-negative fraction. The V call is TRBV29-1, the J call TRBJ1-1; no reliable D call. The CDR3 coding sequence is TGCAGCTTCCAAGGAGGCGTGACGAACACTGAAGCTTTCTTT. Protein product: CSFQGGVTNTEAFF.